Each of the 8 T cell receptor beta chains below was sequenced from the same sample in a study of blood T cell repertoires in COVID-19. Produced via immunoSEQ multiplex PCR; TCRdb's table is partial and in-frame only. The profile shows approximately 270,000 clones, around 89% of them singletons. The material sequenced was peripheral blood. Receptors originate from a man younger than 40 with acute or convalescent COVID-19.

There are a few counts of this clone. The rearrangement uses TRBV29-1 and TRBJ1-2, with 8 nucleotides matching TRBD1. The junction had 6 bases not matched to a gene; V was cut back by 4 bases and J by 5 bases. Germline values: CDR1 SQVTM, CDR2 ANQGSEA. The CDR3 totals 13 residues. The CDR3 here is CSVGSGTGYGYTF. The CDR3 DNA is TGCAGCGTTGGATCCGGGACAGGTTATGGCTACACCTTC.

In the case of this clone: The sample contains more than one DNA sequence encoding this CDR3. J is TRBJ1-1 and V is TRBV28, with D uncertain. V lost 4 bases and J 1 base, leaving 4 bases between the germline ends. Looked up from germline, CDR1 is MDHEN and CDR2 is SYDVKM. There are 12 residues in the CDR3. CDR3 loop: CASSSGNTEAFF. The DNA for the CDR3 is TGTGCCAGCAGTTCCGGGAACACTGAAGCTTTCTTT.

The V and J genes are TRBV2 and TRBJ2-7, with D possibly matching TRBD1 (6 bases). V lost 2 bases to trimming and J lost 3 bases, with 20 bases between them. CDR3 size: 17 residues. The germline V gene encodes CDR1 SNHLY and CDR2 FYNNEI. In DNA, the CDR3 is TGTGCCAGCAGTGAATGGGGGCTCCTCAATCGACACTACGAGCAGTACTTC. This translates into CASSEWGLLNRHYEQYF.

In DNA form, the CDR3 reads TGTGCCAGCAGTTACTCCAGGACTAGCGGGACCTCCTACAATGAGCAGTTCTTC. It encodes CASSYSRTSGTSYNEQFF. The rearrangement links TRBV6-2 or TRBV6-3 to TRBJ2-1, with TRBD2 matching 12 bases. The CDR3 runs to 18 residues. Trimming took 0 bases from V and 0 from J; bases not matched to a gene: 3. Germline CDR1 is MNHEY and CDR2 is SVGEGT.

This clone was recorded only once. V and J are TRBV27 and TRBJ1-3, with 8 positions matching TRBD1. V was pared by 6 bases and J by 0 bases, with 7 bases of the junction left unmatched. Germline loops: CDR1 MNHEY, CDR2 SMNVEV (reference sequence). This CDR3 is 16 amino acids long. This chain's CDR3 is CASRRTGSGSGNTIYF. As DNA, the CDR3 is TGTGCCAGCAGAAGGACAGGGTCAGGCTCTGGAAACACCATATATTTT.

This clone was counted once. This chain connects TRBV7-3 to TRBJ2-5; 10 bases map to TRBD1. The germline CDR1 and CDR2 sequences are SGHTA and FQGTGA. This CDR3 comprises 15 residues. V gave up 3 bases and J gave up 1 base; unmatched junction bases: 2. This CDR3 is CASSLTGGLQETQYF. For the CDR3, the DNA is TGTGCCAGCAGCTTGACAGGGGGCCTCCAAGAGACCCAGTACTTC.

The rearrangement joins TRBV19 to TRBJ1-5; D ambiguous. CDR3 size: 12 residues. Trimming shortened V by 3 bases and J by 12 bases, and 12 bases separated the two germline ends. The germline gives CDR1 LNHDA, CDR2 SQIVND (reference sequence). CDR3 region: CASSIGARHQHF. CDR3 bases: TGTGCCAGTAGTATCGGTGCTCGTCACCAGCATTTT.

The chain is built from TRBV18 and TRBJ1-3; the D is unclear. The CDR3 is made up of 20 amino acids. CDR1 KGHSH and CDR2 LQKENI come from the germline V gene. Deletions cut 1 base from V and 0 bases from J, with 22 bases between. CDR3 protein: CASSPLPATNRDRSGNTIYF. In DNA form, the CDR3 reads TGTGCCAGCTCACCACTCCCGGCGACAAACCGGGATCGCTCTGGAAACACCATATATTTT.